This section outlines one TCR beta chain sequence together with its context. This CDR3 is built from 13 residues. Germline V gene data show CDR1 as SNHLY and CDR2 as FYNNEI. Trimming removed 4 bases at V and 4 bases at J, with 10 bases between. The sample comes from a study of blood T cell repertoires in COVID-19. In the original workflow: Estimation of nucleated cell counts relied on the amplification of reference gene primers. This table comes from immunoSEQ multiplex PCR, and its TCRdb copy is limited to in-frame clones, with some not included. The V and J calls and clone size were taken over from that table, and D and trimming were inferred from the DNA. The repertoire holds tens of thousands of clones, with under 85% as singletons.

This chain connects TRBV2 to TRBJ1-2; perhaps TRBD1 as D (5 bases). The source of this sequence is a man aged 35-49 years with acute or convalescent COVID-19. The sequencing sample was made of peripheral blood. Here the CDR3 DNA reads TGTGCCAGCAGTGGGGAAGGGGTCTATGGCTACACCTTC. It specifies CASSGEGVYGYTF.